Listed below are T cell receptor beta chains from one sample, sequenced in a study of graft-versus-host responses after intestinal transplantation. What these receptors recognize is not known. TCRdb keeps only in-frame clones here, not all; method: immunoSEQ multiplex PCR. The sample includes around 130,000 clones, around nine tenths of them seen just once. The sample was unstimulated CD4+ T cells sorted from spleen or lymph node cells, taken before intestinal transplant. These receptors were obtained from a human donor who received an intestinal transplant. Both conserved end residues are part of each CDR3. The D gene is left open where the match is weak. Clone size appears in some rows only: once, few, many, or a class for an expanded clone.

d_call clone_size j_call v_call cdr3_nt cdr3_aa
TRBD1 . TRBJ1-6 TRBV19 TGTGCCAGTAGTATTCAGGGGGTACGGGGTTCACCCCTCCACTTT CASSIQGVRGSPLHF
TRBD2 . TRBJ2-1 TRBV7-6 TGTGCCAGCAGCTTGTTTCAAGCCGGGGGGGCCTCCTACAATGAGCAGTTCTTC CASSLFQAGGASYNEQFF
. once TRBJ1-1 TRBV7-9 TGTGCCAGCAGCTTAAGGAGCTCTGAAGCTTTCTTT CASSLRSSEAFF
. once TRBJ1-1 TRBV9 TGTGCCAGCAGCGTAGATGGGGGAGGGACTGAAGCTTTCTTT CASSVDGGGTEAFF
TRBD2 . TRBJ2-1 TRBV7-2 TGTGCCAGCAGTCAAGTAGCGGGGGGTAATGAGCAGTTCTTC CASSQVAGGNEQFF
. . TRBJ2-1 TRBV5-4 TGTGCCAGCAGCTCACTGACTGATCCGATCAATGAGCAGTTCTTC CASSSLTDPINEQFF
. . TRBJ1-2 TRBV18 TGTGCCAGCTCACCCTTGTCGGGGCAGGCGGATGGCTACACCTTC CASSPLSGQADGYTF
TRBD1 . TRBJ2-7 TRBV7-8 TGTGCCAGCAGCTTAGCAGGGGGCGGGCAGTACTTC CASSLAGGGQYF
. . TRBJ1-4 TRBV30 TGTGCCTCGACTGCTAGGAGTGAAAAACTGTTTTTT CASTARSEKLFF
. . TRBJ2-3 TRBV30 TGTGCCTGGAGCCACCATAGCCGCCTCCGCACAGATACGCAGTATTTT CAWSHHSRLRTDTQYF
. once TRBJ1-5 TRBV19 TGTGCCAGTAGTAGGCAGGGTGGCAATCAGCCCCAGCATTTT CASSRQGGNQPQHF
TRBD2 . TRBJ2-7 TRBV11-2 TGTGCCAGCACCCCCCCCCGAGCGGGGGCCTACGAGCAGTACTTC CASTPPRAGAYEQYF
. . TRBJ1-2 TRBV30 TGTGCCTGGGGGGATTATAACTATGGCTACACCTTC CAWGDYNYGYTF
. few TRBJ2-7 TRBV6-5 TGTGCCAGCAGTTACTCGATAGGGGTCAGTTTCGAGCAGTACTTC CASSYSIGVSFEQYF
. . TRBJ1-4 TRBV7-2 TGTGCCAGCAGCTTAGATAGCGGGCGGGCTAATGAAAAACTGTTTTTT CASSLDSGRANEKLFF
. . TRBJ2-2 TRBV5-4 TGTGCCAGCAGCTTGGAGGGGGGCCGATACACCGGGGAGCTGTTTTTT CASSLEGGRYTGELFF
. . TRBJ1-2 TRBV6-5 TGTGCCAGCAGTTACTCCCGCGGAAGCTATGGCTACACCTTC CASSYSRGSYGYTF
. . TRBJ1-3 TRBV11-2 TGTGCCAGCAGCTTACGGAGCTCTGGAAACACCATATATTTT CASSLRSSGNTIYF
TRBD1 . TRBJ1-1 TRBV5-4 TGTGCCAGCAGCTCAGACACCGGACAGGGAGGTAACACTGAAGCTTTCTTT CASSSDTGQGGNTEAFF
. . TRBJ2-1 TRBV11-3 TGTGCCAGCAGCTTAGGGGACTCCCATGAGCAGTTCTTC CASSLGDSHEQFF
. few TRBJ2-7 TRBV7-2 TGTGCCAGCAGCAATAAGCAGGGGAGGGGATACGAGCAGTACTTC CASSNKQGRGYEQYF
. . TRBJ2-5 TRBV11-2 TGTGCCAGCAGGAGGGAAACGACCCAGTACTTC CASRRETTQYF
. . TRBJ1-6 TRBV4-1 TGCGCCAGCAGCCAAGGGACAACGGACTCCTATAATTCACCCCTCCACTTT CASSQGTTDSYNSPLHF
TRBD1 . TRBJ2-2 TRBV7-3 TGTGCCAGTGCACAGGGGGCTGCCGGGGAGCTGTTTTTT CASAQGAAGELFF
. . TRBJ1-1 TRBV5-1 TGCGCCAGCAGCTCGACGAGGGGCAGCGGGAACACTGAAGCTTTCTTT CASSSTRGSGNTEAFF
. . TRBJ2-3 TRBV6-1 TGTGCCAGCACCGGGCGAGCCCCTATTCAGTATTTT CASTGRAPIQYF
. . TRBJ2-1 TRBV6-1 TGTGCCAGCAGTGAAGAAGGGGTGGGTTACAATGAGCAGTTCTTC CASSEEGVGYNEQFF
TRBD1 . TRBJ1-5 TRBV6-5 TGTGCCAGCAGCGACAGGGAAAGGGAGCCCCAGCATTTT CASSDREREPQHF
. . TRBJ1-3 TRBV5-1 TGCGCCAGCAGCCCCGGGGGCGTTGGGGACACCATATATTTT CASSPGGVGDTIYF
. . TRBJ2-1 TRBV9 TGTGCCAGCAGCGTAGACTCGCGGGGCCTGGATGAGCAGTTCTTC CASSVDSRGLDEQFF
. few TRBJ2-7 TRBV19 TGTGCCAGTAGTATAGGTCGGGGGACCTACGAGCAGTACTTC CASSIGRGTYEQYF
. once TRBJ2-3 TRBV5-1 TGCGCCAGCAGCCACGCAAGAATTACCACAGATACGCAGTATTTT CASSHARITTDTQYF
. few TRBJ1-5 TRBV6-1 TGTGCCAGCAGTGAAATTATGGGGGTTCATCAGCCCCAGCATTTT CASSEIMGVHQPQHF
TRBD1 . TRBJ1-2 TRBV19 TGTGCCAGTATCAAACAGGGGGCCTCTGACTATGGCTACACCTTC CASIKQGASDYGYTF
. once TRBJ2-5 TRBV4-2 TGTGCCAGCAGCCAAGATAGGGGGGGCGGGGAGACCCAGTACTTC CASSQDRGGGETQYF
. few TRBJ2-2 TRBV7-8 TGTGCCAGCAGCTTAGTATTGGGTGGGGAGCTGTTTTTT CASSLVLGGELFF
TRBD2 . TRBJ2-1 TRBV2 TGTGCCAGCAGTGTAGATAGCGGGGGGGTGAATGAGCAGTTCTTC CASSVDSGGVNEQFF
. . TRBJ2-3 TRBV11-2 TGTGCCAGCAGCTCGTCGGAAGTATCAAATACGCAGTATTTT CASSSSEVSNTQYF
TRBD2 . TRBJ2-2 TRBV19 TGTGCCAGTAGTAGGGGACTAGCGGGGGGCAACACCGGGGAGCTGTTTTTT CASSRGLAGGNTGELFF
. once TRBJ2-5 TRBV7-3 TGTGCCAGCAGCCAGACCTACCAAGAGACCCAGTACTTC CASSQTYQETQYF
. . TRBJ2-3 TRBV7-2 TGTGCCAGCAGCTTTTCGAGGGGCACAGATACGCAGTATTTT CASSFSRGTDTQYF
. . TRBJ2-2 TRBV5-6 TGTGCCAGCAGCTTGGGGGTTCGGGGCAACACCGGGGAGCTGTTTTTT CASSLGVRGNTGELFF
. . TRBJ2-7 TRBV10-1 TGCGCCAGCTCCCCGGGCCTAGACTACGAGCAGTACTTC CASSPGLDYEQYF
. . TRBJ1-1 TRBV6-1 TGTGCCAGCAGTCTGACAAGGAGGACTGAAGCTTTCTTT CASSLTRRTEAFF
. once TRBJ1-2 TRBV11-1 TGTGCCAGCAGCAGGGCTCGCGACTATGGCTACACCTTC CASSRARDYGYTF
. . TRBJ2-3 TRBV5-1 TGCGCCAGCAGCTTGGGGCATTATAGCACAGATACGCAGTATTTT CASSLGHYSTDTQYF
. . TRBJ1-4 TRBV27 TGTGCCAGCAGTTCCCGACGGCGAATTGAAAAACTGTTTTTT CASSSRRRIEKLFF
. . TRBJ1-1 TRBV10-3 TGTGCCATCAGTGACAGCAGTCTGAACACTGAAGCTTTCTTT CAISDSSLNTEAFF
TRBD2 once TRBJ2-3 TRBV15 TGTGCCACCAGAAGCGGGGGGGGCACAGATACGCAGTATTTT CATRSGGGTDTQYF
TRBD1 . TRBJ1-1 TRBV29-1 TGCAGCGTCGCCAGCAGGGGGCATACTGAAGCTTTCTTT CSVASRGHTEAFF
TRBD2 . TRBJ2-4 TRBV19 TGTGCCAGTAGTATGGGTAGCGGGGGACCCAACATTCAGTACTTC CASSMGSGGPNIQYF
. few TRBJ2-7 TRBV6-6 TGTGCCAGCAGGCAGACCGGGAGCTCCTACGAGCAGTACTTC CASRQTGSSYEQYF
TRBD2 . TRBJ2-6 TRBV18 TGTGCCAGCTCACCACAGGCTAGCGGGGGGGCTGGGGCCAACGTCCTGACTTTC CASSPQASGGAGANVLTF
. . TRBJ2-1 TRBV10-2 TGCGCCAGCAGTGGGGACGGAGAGTACAATGAGCAGTTCTTC CASSGDGEYNEQFF
. once TRBJ2-3 TRBV7-2 TGTGCCAGCAGCTTGTCCGGCCGTGCAGATACGCAGTATTTT CASSLSGRADTQYF
TRBD1 few TRBJ1-2 TRBV19 TGTGCCAGTAGTCACGACAGGGGATCCTATGGCTACACCTTC CASSHDRGSYGYTF
. . TRBJ2-4 TRBV2 TGTGCCAGCAGTGCCGGGGGAGCCAAAAACATTCAGTACTTC CASSAGGAKNIQYF